The rows below give T cell receptor beta chains drawn from one sample of a study of OX40 agonist ivuxolimab in advanced cancers. Using immunoSEQ multiplex PCR, the repertoire was profiled, and TCRdb retains in-frame clones only, with some absent. Here the sample spans 55,000 to 65,000 clones, more than 85% being singletons. The sequencing used CD4+ or CD8+ T cells sorted from blood, collected in a trial of the OX40 agonist ivuxolimab. Every receptor here comes from an adult with an advanced solid tumor such as melanoma, head and neck, liver or kidney cancer. Both conserved end residues are part of each CDR3. Fields, in order: J gene, V gene, D gene, clone size, CDR3 protein. The D gene is left open where the match is weak. Only some rows state a clone size, as once, few, many or a class for expanded clones.

j_call: TRBJ2-7; v_call: TRBV19; d_call: NA; clone_size: NA; cdr3_aa: CASSIMDSYEQYF
j_call: TRBJ1-5; v_call: TRBV6-5; d_call: NA; clone_size: NA; cdr3_aa: CASRETDSNQPQHF
j_call: TRBJ1-4; v_call: TRBV9; d_call: NA; clone_size: NA; cdr3_aa: CASSVGGGFNEKLFF
j_call: TRBJ1-2; v_call: TRBV28; d_call: TRBD1; clone_size: NA; cdr3_aa: CASEQGPYYGYTF
j_call: TRBJ1-1; v_call: TRBV28; d_call: NA; clone_size: NA; cdr3_aa: CASSLTWGTEAFF
j_call: TRBJ1-4; v_call: TRBV27; d_call: NA; clone_size: NA; cdr3_aa: CASSLTGTGANEKLFF
j_call: TRBJ2-2; v_call: TRBV5-4; d_call: NA; clone_size: NA; cdr3_aa: CASSSSLGGELFF
j_call: TRBJ1-2; v_call: TRBV4-2; d_call: NA; clone_size: NA; cdr3_aa: CASSQDLTAYGYTF
j_call: TRBJ2-2; v_call: TRBV10-2; d_call: TRBD2; clone_size: NA; cdr3_aa: CASSEWTSGTGELFF
j_call: TRBJ1-1; v_call: TRBV7-9; d_call: NA; clone_size: NA; cdr3_aa: CASTTVPRTEAFF
j_call: TRBJ2-3; v_call: TRBV6-5; d_call: NA; clone_size: few; cdr3_aa: CASSYSGDTQYF
j_call: TRBJ1-2; v_call: TRBV7-2; d_call: TRBD1; clone_size: NA; cdr3_aa: CASSLFKGQFSNYGYTF
j_call: TRBJ2-7; v_call: TRBV6-5; d_call: TRBD1; clone_size: NA; cdr3_aa: CASAAGGYEQYF
j_call: TRBJ1-2; v_call: TRBV15; d_call: NA; clone_size: NA; cdr3_aa: CATSAGAGWYGYTF
j_call: TRBJ1-2; v_call: TRBV30; d_call: NA; clone_size: NA; cdr3_aa: CAWSDFRSNYGYTF
j_call: TRBJ2-3; v_call: TRBV9; d_call: NA; clone_size: NA; cdr3_aa: CASSVGLAGDTQYF
j_call: TRBJ2-3; v_call: TRBV27; d_call: TRBD2; clone_size: few; cdr3_aa: CASTASGTSGGVYTDTQYF
j_call: TRBJ2-1; v_call: TRBV5-4; d_call: NA; clone_size: NA; cdr3_aa: CASSSTATSYNEQFF
j_call: TRBJ2-7; v_call: TRBV7-2; d_call: NA; clone_size: once; cdr3_aa: CASSLTQQYF
j_call: TRBJ1-4; v_call: TRBV19; d_call: NA; clone_size: NA; cdr3_aa: CASSTQQVRTNEKLFF
j_call: TRBJ1-5; v_call: TRBV19; d_call: TRBD1; clone_size: NA; cdr3_aa: CASSIGGRGEPQHF
j_call: TRBJ2-3; v_call: TRBV9; d_call: NA; clone_size: few; cdr3_aa: CASSVVAGAALDTQYF
j_call: TRBJ2-2; v_call: TRBV14; d_call: TRBD1; clone_size: NA; cdr3_aa: CASSQGVSGLDRDHGELFF
j_call: TRBJ2-5; v_call: TRBV6-1; d_call: NA; clone_size: NA; cdr3_aa: CASSEVIQETQYF
j_call: TRBJ2-5; v_call: TRBV6-5; d_call: NA; clone_size: NA; cdr3_aa: CASSTYQETQYF
j_call: TRBJ2-5; v_call: TRBV14; d_call: NA; clone_size: NA; cdr3_aa: CASSQDRPGYQETQYF
j_call: TRBJ2-7; v_call: TRBV6-6; d_call: NA; clone_size: NA; cdr3_aa: CASSYVRIQYNYEQYF
j_call: TRBJ1-5; v_call: TRBV7-8; d_call: TRBD1; clone_size: NA; cdr3_aa: CASSLGYRGVSNQPQHF
j_call: TRBJ1-1; v_call: TRBV6-5; d_call: NA; clone_size: NA; cdr3_aa: CASRIPGLTEAFF
j_call: TRBJ2-2; v_call: TRBV19; d_call: NA; clone_size: NA; cdr3_aa: CASSIGTGELFF
j_call: TRBJ1-1; v_call: TRBV4-1; d_call: NA; clone_size: NA; cdr3_aa: CASSQRQTNTEAFF
j_call: TRBJ1-5; v_call: TRBV11-2; d_call: NA; clone_size: NA; cdr3_aa: CASSLGQGGNQPQHF
j_call: TRBJ1-1; v_call: TRBV7-9; d_call: TRBD1; clone_size: NA; cdr3_aa: CASSLAEGQGPNTEAFF
j_call: TRBJ2-2; v_call: TRBV6-5; d_call: NA; clone_size: NA; cdr3_aa: CASTNGVPGELFF